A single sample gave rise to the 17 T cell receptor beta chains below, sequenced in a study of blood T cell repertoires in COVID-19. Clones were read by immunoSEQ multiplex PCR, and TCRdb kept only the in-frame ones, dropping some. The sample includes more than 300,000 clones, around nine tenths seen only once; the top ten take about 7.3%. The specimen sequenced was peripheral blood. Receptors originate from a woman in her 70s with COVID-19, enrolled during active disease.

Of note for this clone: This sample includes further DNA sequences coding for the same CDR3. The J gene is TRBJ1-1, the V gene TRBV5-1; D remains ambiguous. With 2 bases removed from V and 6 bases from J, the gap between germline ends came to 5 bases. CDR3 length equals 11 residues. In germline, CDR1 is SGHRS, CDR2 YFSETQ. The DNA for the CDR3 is TGCGCCAGCAGCTTAGGAGCTGAAGCTTTCTTT. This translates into CASSLGAEAFF.

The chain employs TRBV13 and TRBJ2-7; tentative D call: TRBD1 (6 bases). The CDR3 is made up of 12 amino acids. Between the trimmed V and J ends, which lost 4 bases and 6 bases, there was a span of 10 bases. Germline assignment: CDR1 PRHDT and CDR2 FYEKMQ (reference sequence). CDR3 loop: CASSSQDSEQYF. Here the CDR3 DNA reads TGTGCCAGCAGCTCTCAGGACAGCGAGCAGTACTTC.

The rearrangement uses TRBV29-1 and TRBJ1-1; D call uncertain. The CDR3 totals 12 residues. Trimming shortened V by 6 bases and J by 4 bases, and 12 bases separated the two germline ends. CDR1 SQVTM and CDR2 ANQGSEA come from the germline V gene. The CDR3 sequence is CSVTEGGTEAFF. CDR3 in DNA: TGCAGCGTCACCGAGGGAGGCACTGAAGCTTTCTTT.

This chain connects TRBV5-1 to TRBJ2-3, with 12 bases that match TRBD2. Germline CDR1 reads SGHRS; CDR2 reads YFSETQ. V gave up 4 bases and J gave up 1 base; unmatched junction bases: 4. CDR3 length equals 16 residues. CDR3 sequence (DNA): TGCGCCAGCAGCAGTGGACTAGCGGGGCGCACAGATACGCAGTATTTT. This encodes CASSSGLAGRTDTQYF.

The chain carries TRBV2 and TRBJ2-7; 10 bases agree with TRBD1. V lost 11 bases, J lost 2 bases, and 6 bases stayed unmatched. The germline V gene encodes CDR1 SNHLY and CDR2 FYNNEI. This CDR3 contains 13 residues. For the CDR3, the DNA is TGTGCCGGAGCCGGGACAGGGGCCTACGAGCAGTACTTC. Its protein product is CAGAGTGAYEQYF.

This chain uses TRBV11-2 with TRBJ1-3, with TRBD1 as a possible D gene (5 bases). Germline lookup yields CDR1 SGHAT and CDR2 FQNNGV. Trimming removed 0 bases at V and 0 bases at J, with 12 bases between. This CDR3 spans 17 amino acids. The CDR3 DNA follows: TGTGCCAGCAGCTTAGAGAGGCCTGGGGCCTCTGGAAACACCATATATTTT. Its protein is CASSLERPGASGNTIYF. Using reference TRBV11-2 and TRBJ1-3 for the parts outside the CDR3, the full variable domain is EAGVAQSPRYKIIEKRQSVAFWCNPISGHATLYWYQQILGQGPKLLIQFQNNGVVDDSQLPKDRFSAERLKGVDSTLKIQPAKLEDSAVYLCASSLERPGASGNTIYFGEGSWLTVV.

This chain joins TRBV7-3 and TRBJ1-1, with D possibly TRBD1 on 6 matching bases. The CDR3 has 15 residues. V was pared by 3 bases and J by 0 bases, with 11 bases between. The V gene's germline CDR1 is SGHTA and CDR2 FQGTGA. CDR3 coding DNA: TGTGCCAGCAGCTTCTCAGGGGCAATGAACACTGAAGCTTTCTTT. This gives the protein CASSFSGAMNTEAFF.

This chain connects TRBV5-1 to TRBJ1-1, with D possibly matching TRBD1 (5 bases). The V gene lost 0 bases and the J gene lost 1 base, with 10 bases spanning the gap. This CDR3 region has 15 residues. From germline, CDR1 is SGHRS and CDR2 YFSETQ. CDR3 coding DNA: TGCGCCAGCAGCTTGGACGGGAGGGGGAACACTGAAGCTTTCTTT. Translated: CASSLDGRGNTEAFF. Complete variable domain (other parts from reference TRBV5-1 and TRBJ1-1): KAGVTQTPRYLIKTRGQQVTLSCSPISGHRSVSWYQQTPGQGLQFLFEYFSETQRNKGNFPGRFSGRQFSNSRSEMNVSTLELGDSALYLCASSLDGRGNTEAFFGQGTRLTVV.

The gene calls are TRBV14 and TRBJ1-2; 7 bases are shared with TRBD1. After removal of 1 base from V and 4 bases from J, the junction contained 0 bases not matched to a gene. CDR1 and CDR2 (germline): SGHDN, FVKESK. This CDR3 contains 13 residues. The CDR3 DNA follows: TGTGCCAGCAGCCAAGGGACAGGCTATGGCTACACCTTC. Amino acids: CASSQGTGYGYTF.

CDR3 in amino acids: CASSIAPSGSTDTQYF. The CDR3, as DNA: TGTGCCAGTAGTATCGCCCCTAGCGGTAGCACAGATACGCAGTATTTT. This sequence joins TRBV19 and TRBJ2-3, with TRBD2 matching over 7 bases. The V gene end was trimmed by 3 bases and the J gene end by 0 bases; junction bases not matched to a gene: 6. Germline CDR1 reads LNHDA; CDR2 reads SQIVND (reference sequence). The CDR3 contains 16 residues.

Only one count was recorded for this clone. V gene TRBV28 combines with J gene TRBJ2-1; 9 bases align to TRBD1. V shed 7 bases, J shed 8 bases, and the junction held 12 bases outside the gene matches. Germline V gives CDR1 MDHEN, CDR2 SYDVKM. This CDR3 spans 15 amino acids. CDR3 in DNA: TGTGCCAGCAATACCCCGGGACAGGGTAGTTATGAGCAGTTCTTC. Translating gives CASNTPGQGSYEQFF.

The CDR3: CASSEGGLHEQYF. The CDR3 bases are TGTGCCAGCAGTGAAGGGGGACTCCACGAGCAGTACTTC. The chain couples TRBV6-1 to TRBJ2-7; D is perhaps TRBD2 (6 bases). CDR3 length: 13 residues. Trimming took 1 base from V and 5 from J, leaving 9 bases between them. Germline CDR1 and CDR2: MNHNS and SASEGT.

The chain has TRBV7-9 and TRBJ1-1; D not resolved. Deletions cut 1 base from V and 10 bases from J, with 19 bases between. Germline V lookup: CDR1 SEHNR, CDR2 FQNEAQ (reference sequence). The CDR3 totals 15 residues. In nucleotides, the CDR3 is TGTGCCAGCAGCTTAGTCAAGGAGGGATTGCTCTCAGCTTTCTTT. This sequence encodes CASSLVKEGLLSAFF.

CDR3 in DNA: TGTGCCAGCAGCATCCCCTCCGGGGGACGGGCCTACGAGCAGTACTTC. It specifies CASSIPSGGRAYEQYF. The chain carries TRBV13 and TRBJ2-7; weak D call: TRBD2 (6 bases). This CDR3 is 16 amino acids long. V lost 5 bases and J lost 2, with 19 bases in between. Germline CDR1 and CDR2: PRHDT and FYEKMQ (reference sequence).

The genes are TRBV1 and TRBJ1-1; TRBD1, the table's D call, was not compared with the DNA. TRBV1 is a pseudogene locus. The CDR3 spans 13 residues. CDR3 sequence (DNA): TGCACCAGCACCCGGACAGGATACAGTGAAGCTTTCTTT. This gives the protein CTSTRTGYSEAFF.

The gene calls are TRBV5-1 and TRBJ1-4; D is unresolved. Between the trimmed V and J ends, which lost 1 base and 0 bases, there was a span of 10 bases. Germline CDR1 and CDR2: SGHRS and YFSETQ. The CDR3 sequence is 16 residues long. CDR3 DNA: TGCGCCAGCAGCTTGACCAGCCGGGCAACTAATGAAAAACTGTTTTTT. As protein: CASSLTSRATNEKLFF.

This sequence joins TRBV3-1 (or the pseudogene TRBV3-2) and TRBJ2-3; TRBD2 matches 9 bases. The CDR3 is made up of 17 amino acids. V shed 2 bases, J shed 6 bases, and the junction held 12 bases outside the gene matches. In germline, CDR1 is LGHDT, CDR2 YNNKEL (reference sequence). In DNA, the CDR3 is TGTGCCAGCAGCCAAATAACGCCTAGCGGGGACCTTGATACGCAGTATTTT. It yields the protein CASSQITPSGDLDTQYF.